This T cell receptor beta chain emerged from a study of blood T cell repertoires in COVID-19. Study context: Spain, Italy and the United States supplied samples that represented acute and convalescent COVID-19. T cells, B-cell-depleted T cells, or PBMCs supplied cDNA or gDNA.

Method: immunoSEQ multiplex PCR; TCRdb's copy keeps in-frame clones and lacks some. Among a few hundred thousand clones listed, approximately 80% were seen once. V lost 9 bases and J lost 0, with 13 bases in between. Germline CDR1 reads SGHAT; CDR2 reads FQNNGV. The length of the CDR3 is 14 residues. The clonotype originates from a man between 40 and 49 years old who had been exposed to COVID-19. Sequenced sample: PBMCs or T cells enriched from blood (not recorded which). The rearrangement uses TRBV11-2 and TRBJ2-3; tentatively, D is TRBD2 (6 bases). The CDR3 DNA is TGTGCCAGTCGAGCGGGTTCTAGCACAGATACGCAGTATTTT. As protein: CASRAGSSTDTQYF.